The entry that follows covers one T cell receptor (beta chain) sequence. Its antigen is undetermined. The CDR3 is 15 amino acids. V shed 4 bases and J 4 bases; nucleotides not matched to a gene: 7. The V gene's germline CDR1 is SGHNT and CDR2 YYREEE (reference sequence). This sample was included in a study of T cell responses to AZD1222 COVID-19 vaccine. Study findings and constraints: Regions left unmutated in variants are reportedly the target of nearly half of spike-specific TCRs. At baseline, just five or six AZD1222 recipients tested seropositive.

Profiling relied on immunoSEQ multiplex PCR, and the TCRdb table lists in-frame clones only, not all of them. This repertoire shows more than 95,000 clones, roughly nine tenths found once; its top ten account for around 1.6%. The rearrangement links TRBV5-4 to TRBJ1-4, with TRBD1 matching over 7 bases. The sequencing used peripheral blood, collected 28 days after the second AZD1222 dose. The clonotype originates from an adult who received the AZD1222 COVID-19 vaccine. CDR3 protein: CASSIRTGVNEKLFF. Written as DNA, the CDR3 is TGTGCCAGCAGCATACGGACAGGCGTTAATGAAAAACTGTTTTTT.